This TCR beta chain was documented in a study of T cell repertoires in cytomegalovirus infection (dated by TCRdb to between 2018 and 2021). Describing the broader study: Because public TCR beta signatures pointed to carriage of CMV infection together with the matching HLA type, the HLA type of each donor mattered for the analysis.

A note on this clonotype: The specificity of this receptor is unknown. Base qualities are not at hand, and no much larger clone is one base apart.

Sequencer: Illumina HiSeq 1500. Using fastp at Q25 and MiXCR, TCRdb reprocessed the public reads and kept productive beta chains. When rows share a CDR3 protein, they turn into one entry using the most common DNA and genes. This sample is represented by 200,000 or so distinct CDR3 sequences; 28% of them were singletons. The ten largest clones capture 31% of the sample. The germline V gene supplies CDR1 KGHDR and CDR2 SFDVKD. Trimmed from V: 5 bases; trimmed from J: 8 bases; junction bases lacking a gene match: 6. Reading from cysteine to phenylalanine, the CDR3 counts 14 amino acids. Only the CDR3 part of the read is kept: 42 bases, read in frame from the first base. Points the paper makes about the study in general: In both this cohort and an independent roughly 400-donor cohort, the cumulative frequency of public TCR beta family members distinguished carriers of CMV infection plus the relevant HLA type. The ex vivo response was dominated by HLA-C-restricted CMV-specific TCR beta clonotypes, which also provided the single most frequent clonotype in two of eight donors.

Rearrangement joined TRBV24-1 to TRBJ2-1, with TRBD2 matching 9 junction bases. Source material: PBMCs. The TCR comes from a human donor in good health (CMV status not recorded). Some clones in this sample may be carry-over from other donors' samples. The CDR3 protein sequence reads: CATSAASGIHEQFF. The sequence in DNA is TGTGCCACCAGTGCTGCTAGCGGGATACATGAGCAGTTCTTC.